The 5 T cell receptor beta chains below were found in one sample sequenced in a study of T-cell reconstitution after alpha-beta-depleted transplantation in children. Unique molecular identifiers were incorporated into the prepared TCRbeta library. TCRdb passed the PCR reads through MiXCR, listing each CDR3 protein once. Seen here are hundreds of thousands of distinct CDR3 sequences, over 10% observed once, and the top ten hold roughly 0.77%. The material sequenced was PBMCs, taken before TCRalphabeta/CD19-depleted stem cell transplant. Receptor source: a girl aged 2 to 9 with congenital amegakaryocytic thrombocytopenia, due to receive a stem cell transplant.

This clonotype appeared many times. This CDR3 reads CASSYEGAAAEAFF. Written as DNA, the CDR3 is TGCGCCAGCAGCTACGAGGGGGCAGCGGCTGAAGCTTTCTTT. This chain connects TRBV5-1 to TRBJ1-1, with 7 bases identical to TRBD1. Trimming at V came to 3 bases and at J to 6 bases, leaving 8 bases not matched to a gene. CDR3 length: 14 residues. Germline CDR1 reads SGHRS; CDR2 reads YFSETQ.

This clonotype was seen ten or more times. J is TRBJ2-7 and V is TRBV20-1; D is perhaps TRBD2 (6 bases). V was shortened by 2 bases and J by 3 bases, with 14 bases between the two germline ends. Germline V gene lookup returns CDR1 DFQATT and CDR2 SNEGSKA (reference sequence). CDR3 length: 14 residues. CDR3 residues: CSARLLGLGYEQYF. DNA of the CDR3: TGCAGTGCTAGACTGCTGGGACTTGGCTACGAGCAGTACTTC.

This clonotype was seen many times. The rearrangement links TRBV3-1 to TRBJ1-2, with D possibly matching TRBD1 (5 bases). The germline V gene encodes CDR1 LGHDT and CDR2 YNNKEL (reference sequence). The CDR3 extends over 16 amino acids. V lost 5 bases to trimming and J lost 4 bases, with 20 bases between them. CDR3 sequence (DNA): TGTGCCAGCAGCGACACCGGGACGGTATCTTCCTATGGCTACACCTTC. Translation: CASSDTGTVSSYGYTF.

On this clonotype itself: This may come from a read error, since a much larger clone is one base off. The chain couples TRBV7-9 to TRBJ2-1, with a possible D match to TRBD2 (6 bases). The CDR3 is 16 residues long. Germline CDR1 SEHNR, CDR2 FQNEAQ (reference sequence). This chain's CDR3 is CASSSPGEDRRNEQLF. In DNA, the CDR3 is TGTGCCAGCAGCTCCCCTGGGGAGGATAGGAGGAATGAGCAGCTCTTC.

The table lists this clonotype with many counts. The CDR3 sequence is CSARRDHTQYF. DNA for the CDR3: TGCAGTGCTAGGCGAGACCATACGCAGTATTTT. This chain links TRBV20-1 with TRBJ2-3; no firm D call. In germline, CDR1 is DFQATT, CDR2 SNEGSKA (reference sequence). This CDR3 has 11 residues. The ends were cut back, 3 bases at V and 7 bases at J, with 8 bases in the middle.